This passage covers 32 T cell receptor beta chains from one sample sequenced in a study of glioma-infiltrating T cells after dendritic cell vaccination. The time point was: after dendritic cell vaccination, including at tumor progression/relapse. Clones were sequenced by immunoSEQ multiplex PCR, and TCRdb holds only the in-frame ones, with some missing. The sample has tens of thousands of clones; approximately 80% are singletons. Specimen: blood, collected after dendritic cell vaccination. The receptor set was obtained from a human donor with glioblastoma.

This sequence joins TRBV28 and TRBJ2-7, with 8 bases fitting TRBD1. The CDR3 extends over 14 amino acids. The germline V gene encodes CDR1 MDHEN and CDR2 SYDVKM. Germline trimming cut 7 bases from V and 2 bases from J; bases unmatched to any gene: 7. Here the CDR3 DNA reads TGTGCCAGCACCTCTCCGGGACAGGCCTACGAGCAGTACTTC. It yields the protein CASTSPGQAYEQYF.

This clone was observed a handful of times. The chain uses TRBV2 and TRBJ1-5; a weak D match, TRBD1 (5 bases). CDR1 is SNHLY, CDR2 FYNNEI, per germline. V lost 1 base, J lost 1 base, and 14 bases lay in between. The CDR3 extends over 17 amino acids. The CDR3 coding sequence is TGTGCCAGCAGTGAAGAAGGAGGGGCAGGGAGCAATCAGCCCCAGCATTTT. Encoded protein: CASSEEGGAGSNQPQHF.

Of note for this clone: At one end, the junction sequence differs from germline, possibly due to a read error. The chain links TRBV5-1 to TRBJ2-1; maybe TRBD1 (6 bases). Per germline, CDR1 SGHRS and CDR2 YFSETQ. The CDR3 covers 16 residues. CDR3 residues: CASTSRGRGTDNEQFF. CDR3 DNA: TGCGCCAGCACCTCACGGGGTAGGGGGACGGACAACGAGCAGTTCTTC.

The chain joins TRBV7-3 to TRBJ2-2; 7 bases are shared with TRBD2. The ends lost 5 bases at V and 4 bases at J; junction bases unmatched: 4. Per the germline V gene, CDR1 is SGHTA and CDR2 is FQGTGA. The CDR3 length is 14 residues. CDR3 bases: TGTGCCAGCAGCCATTCTAGCGGCACCGGGGAGCTGTTTTTT. This translates into CASSHSSGTGELFF.

This sequence joins TRBV5-1 and TRBJ2-7; 10 bases match TRBD1. The germline V gene has CDR1 SGHRS and CDR2 YFSETQ. This CDR3 comprises 15 residues. Germline trimming cut 6 bases from V and 3 bases from J; bases unmatched to any gene: 9. CDR3 sequence reads: CASIPDRGPFYEQYF. The CDR3 DNA is TGCGCCAGCATACCTGACAGGGGGCCTTTCTACGAGCAGTACTTC.

About this clone: Relative to the germline gene, one junction end is altered; a read error may explain this. The chain employs TRBV9 and TRBJ2-3, with 8 positions matching TRBD2. The CDR3 is 15 residues long. The germline gives CDR1 SGDLS, CDR2 YYNGEE. The CDR3 region is CASSQSSGLEALADF. The DNA of the CDR3 is TGTGCCAGCAGTCAATCTAGCGGTCTCGAGGCACTAGCGGATTTT.

This clone was detected once. The chain has TRBV5-1 and TRBJ2-5; 10 nucleotides agree with TRBD1. The J call may be in error: the DNA end matches TRBJ2-7 better. The length of the CDR3 is 16 residues. Germline CDR1 and CDR2: SGHRS and YFSETQ. The CDR3 is CASSATGQGNRYEQYF. For the CDR3, the DNA is TGCGCCAGCAGCGCTACGGGACAGGGGAATCGCTACGAGCAGTACTTC.

This chain connects TRBV7-9 to TRBJ2-2, with 10 bases fitting TRBD2. J was trimmed by 0 bases and V by 5 bases; bases with no gene match: 6. Germline values: CDR1 SEHNR, CDR2 FQNEAQ (reference sequence). This CDR3 has 17 residues. The CDR3, as DNA: TGTGCCAGCAGCCTCGAACTAGCGGGGTCGAACACCGGGGAGCTGTTTTTT. It translates to CASSLELAGSNTGELFF.

The chain links TRBV6-5 to TRBJ1-2; tentative D call: TRBD1 (6 bases). Deletions cut 7 bases from V and 3 bases from J, with 9 bases between. There are 12 residues in the CDR3. Germline V lookup: CDR1 MNHEY, CDR2 SVGAGI. CDR3 protein: CASTTGHYGYTF. CDR3 DNA sequence: TGTGCCAGCACCACAGGGCACTATGGCTACACCTTC.

The chain employs TRBV5-1 and TRBJ2-1, with D perhaps TRBD2 (5 bases). Trimming removed 3 bases at V and 5 bases at J, with 15 bases between. Germline CDR1 SGHRS, CDR2 YFSETQ. This CDR3 comprises 15 residues. As DNA, the CDR3 is TGCGCCAGCAGCTCCCCTAGCTTGGGAAACAATGAGCAGTTCTTC. Translating it yields CASSSPSLGNNEQFF.

The chain has TRBV9 and TRBJ2-2; a possible D gene is TRBD1 (5 bases). The CDR3 length is 16 residues. Germline values: CDR1 SGDLS, CDR2 YYNGEE. V lost 4 bases to trimming and J lost 8 bases, with 21 bases between them. This CDR3 reads CASSHTPRQGAGELFF. The CDR3 bases are TGTGCCAGCAGCCACACCCCCCGGCAGGGCGCTGGGGAGCTGTTTTTT.

This clone came up a few times. The J gene is TRBJ2-2, the V gene TRBV4-1; 12 bases are shared with TRBD2. The trim removed 0 bases at V and 6 bases at J, leaving 17 bases unmatched. Germline CDR1 MGHRA, CDR2 YSYEKL. This CDR3 has 21 residues. CDR3 DNA: TGCGCCAGCAGCCAAGAGAAGAGGGCTAGACTAGCGGGAGTGGTCGCCGGGGAGCTGTTTTTT. Translating gives CASSQEKRARLAGVVAGELFF.

This rearrangement joins TRBV29-1 to TRBJ2-7; 8 nucleotides align to TRBD1. Germline assignment: CDR1 SQVTM and CDR2 ANQGSEA. J was trimmed by 4 bases and V by 6 bases; bases with no gene match: 2. This CDR3 is 11 amino acids long. The CDR3 loop is CSVNRGYEQYF. CDR3 coding DNA: TGCAGCGTGAACAGGGGGTACGAGCAGTACTTC.

V usage is TRBV18 and J usage is TRBJ1-1; D uncertain. V lost 2 bases, J lost 1 base, and 8 bases lay in between. Germline CDR1 reads KGHSH; CDR2 reads LQKENI. The CDR3 is 14 amino acids. CDR3 nucleotides: TGTGCCAGCTCACCAATGGGCCCGAACACTGAAGCTTTCTTT. Encoded protein: CASSPMGPNTEAFF.

This clone was seen a single time. The chain links TRBV6-1 to TRBJ2-1, with D tentatively TRBD1 (5 bases). V lost 8 bases and J 0 bases, leaving 8 bases between the germline ends. CDR3 length: 13 amino acids. Germline values: CDR1 MNHNS, CDR2 SASEGT. The CDR3 sequence: CASCRDSYNEQFF. The DNA for the CDR3 is TGTGCCAGCTGCAGGGACTCCTACAATGAGCAGTTCTTC.

The chain combines TRBV2 with TRBJ1-1; 7 bases are a match to TRBD1. The CDR3 is 16 residues long. With 4 bases clipped from V and 0 bases from J, the junction kept 8 bases outside the gene matches. The germline V gene encodes CDR1 SNHLY and CDR2 FYNNEI. This chain's CDR3 is CASSVVQGWMNTEAFF. CDR3 bases: TGTGCCAGCAGTGTGGTACAGGGGTGGATGAACACTGAAGCTTTCTTT.

V and J are TRBV10-3 and TRBJ2-1, with 7 bases aligning to TRBD1. The CDR3 consists of 13 residues. Germline V gives CDR1 ENHRY, CDR2 SYGVKD. The J segment lost 7 bases and the V segment lost 4 bases, leaving 4 bases of the junction unmatched. The CDR3 loop is CAISVQQGNEQFF. CDR3 nucleotide sequence: TGTGCCATCAGTGTACAACAGGGGAATGAGCAGTTCTTC.

This chain connects TRBV5-4 to TRBJ2-2, with TRBD2 as a possible D gene (7 bases). Germline CDR1 is SGHNT and CDR2 is YYREEE (reference sequence). V lost 4 bases and J lost 2, with 12 bases in between. The CDR3 has 15 residues. This chain's CDR3 is CASSGSGGNTGELFF. The DNA of the CDR3 is TGTGCCAGCAGCGGGTCGGGGGGCAACACCGGGGAGCTGTTTTTT.

Points on this clone: Other DNA sequences within the sample encode an identical CDR3. The rearrangement joins TRBV9 to TRBJ1-5, with a weak D call TRBD1 (6 bases). The CDR3 spans 14 residues. Germline loops: CDR1 SGDLS, CDR2 YYNGEE. V was trimmed by 2 bases and J by 3 bases, leaving 9 bases between them. The CDR3 is CASSVDSSNQPQHF. CDR3 nucleotide sequence: TGTGCCAGCAGCGTGGACAGTTCCAATCAGCCCCAGCATTTT.

The chain joins TRBV14 to TRBJ2-3; D perhaps matches TRBD2 (6 bases). Germline assignment: CDR1 SGHDN and CDR2 FVKESK. V gave up 4 bases and J gave up 4 bases, with 9 bases separating them. The CDR3 loop spans 13 amino acids. This CDR3 is CASSLRLADTQYF. CDR3 nucleotides: TGTGCCAGCAGCCTCCGACTAGCAGATACGCAGTATTTT. Full variable domain (rest looked up from reference TRBV14 and TRBJ2-3): EAGVTQFPSHSVIEKGQTVTLRCDPISGHDNLYWYRRVMGKEIKFLLHFVKESKQDESGMPNNRFLAERTGGTYSTLKVQPAELEDSGVYFCASSLRLADTQYFGPGTRLTVL.

This clone was recorded a few times. The gene calls are TRBV7-9 and TRBJ1-6; TRBD1 agrees at 11 bases. The CDR3 is 14 residues long. Per germline, CDR1 SEHNR and CDR2 FQNEAQ (reference sequence). CDR3 amino acids: CAIDGTGGNSPLHF. The CDR3 nucleotides are TGTGCAATAGACGGGACAGGGGGTAATTCACCCCTCCACTTT. Full variable domain (missing parts from reference TRBV7-9 and TRBJ1-6): DTGVSQNPRHKITKRGQNVTFRCDPISEHNRLYWYRQTLGQGPEFLTYFQNEAQLEKSRLLSDRFSAERPKGSFSTLEIQRTEQGDSAMYLCAIDGTGGNSPLHFGNGTRLTVT.

J is TRBJ2-7 and V is TRBV5-6, with D possibly being TRBD1 (5 bases). The CDR3 contains 14 residues. Germline CDR1 SGHDT, CDR2 YYEEEE. The germline V and J ends were trimmed by 4 bases and 3 bases, with 14 bases remaining between them. The CDR3 DNA sequence: TGTGCCAGCAGCCGAAGGCAGGGCCACTACGAGCAGTACGTC. As protein: CASSRRQGHYEQYV.

The rearrangement links TRBV5-1 to TRBJ2-5, with TRBD2 matching 15 bases. After removal of 6 bases from V and 5 bases from J, the junction contained 8 bases not matched to a gene. This CDR3 has 16 amino acids. The germline V gene encodes CDR1 SGHRS and CDR2 YFSETQ. The CDR3 loop reads CASKKGLAGGLETQYF. CDR3 bases: TGCGCCAGCAAAAAAGGACTAGCGGGGGGGCTTGAGACCCAGTACTTC.

The V gene is TRBV6-6, the J gene TRBJ2-1, with 8 positions matching TRBD2. The CDR3 has 13 amino acids. Germline V CDR1 and CDR2: MNHNY, SVGAGI (reference sequence). The V and J ends lost 10 bases and 8 bases, in that order; junction bases with no gene match: 10. For the CDR3, the DNA is TGTGCCACGTTAGCGGGAACGGTGGATGAGCAGTTCTTC. Translation gives CATLAGTVDEQFF.

The table lists this clone with a few counts. The chain is built from TRBV29-1 and TRBJ2-1; 7 bases align to TRBD2. Per the germline V gene, CDR1 is SQVTM and CDR2 is ANQGSEA. V shed 2 bases, J shed 2 bases, and the junction held 12 bases outside the gene matches. The CDR3 spans 17 residues. The chain's CDR3 is CSVEIWEGRLTYNEQFF. For the CDR3, the DNA is TGCAGCGTTGAAATATGGGAGGGACGCCTTACCTACAATGAGCAGTTCTTC.

This clone was observed at least ten times. The chain has TRBV5-6 and TRBJ2-7; TRBD1 might be the D (6 bases). The germline V gene has CDR1 SGHDT and CDR2 YYEEEE. The CDR3 totals 13 residues. V was pared by 3 bases and J by 3 bases, with 10 bases between. In DNA form, the CDR3 reads TGTGCCAGCAGCTCCACAGGGTTCTACGAGCAGTACTTC. Protein: CASSSTGFYEQYF.

CDR3 coding DNA: TGTGCCAGCTCACCTGCAGGGGCCACCTACGAGCAGTACTTC. Its protein is CASSPAGATYEQYF. This rearrangement joins TRBV18 to TRBJ2-7; D is possibly TRBD1 (6 bases). The CDR3 consists of 14 residues. The germline V gene has CDR1 KGHSH and CDR2 LQKENI. V shed 3 bases and J shed 2 bases, with 11 bases lying between them. Variable domain in full (rest from reference TRBV18 and TRBJ2-7): NAGVMQNPRHLVRRRGQEARLRCSPMKGHSHVYWYRQLPEEGLKFMVYLQKENIIDESGMPKERFSAEFPKEGPSILRIQQVVRGDSAAYFCASSPAGATYEQYFGPGTRLTVT.

This sequence joins TRBV27 and TRBJ1-1; D remains unclear. This CDR3 comprises 13 residues. V was pared by 5 bases and J by 1 base, with 8 bases between. Germline CDR1 is MNHEY and CDR2 is SMNVEV (reference sequence). DNA for the CDR3: TGTGCCAGCAGTCCCTACCAGAACACTGAAGCTTTCTTT. Protein sequence: CASSPYQNTEAFF.

J is TRBJ2-1 and V is TRBV9, with D possibly matching TRBD1 (6 bases). The CDR3 sequence is 15 residues long. Trimming took off 0 bases at V and 4 bases at J, with 11 bases between the two ends. Germline V gives CDR1 SGDLS, CDR2 YYNGEE. CDR3 protein: CASSVEWQGYNEQFF. The CDR3, as DNA: TGTGCCAGCAGCGTAGAGTGGCAGGGGTACAATGAGCAGTTCTTC.

The chain carries TRBV5-6 and TRBJ2-5; D perhaps matches TRBD1 (6 bases). Germline-derived CDR1 and CDR2 are SGHDT and YYEEEE. The germline V and J ends were trimmed by 1 base and 3 bases, with 7 bases remaining between them. The length of the CDR3 is 13 residues. CDR3 DNA: TGTGCCAGCAGCTTGAGACAGGAAGAGACCCAGTACTTC. It codes for CASSLRQEETQYF.

CDR3 coding DNA: TGCAGCGCCACGCCCGCGGGAGGAGGAACAGATACGCAGTATTTT. As protein: CSATPAGGGTDTQYF. V gene TRBV29-1 combines with J gene TRBJ2-3; 8 positions match TRBD2. Germline CDR1 reads SQVTM; CDR2 reads ANQGSEA. This CDR3 is built from 15 residues. V shed 7 bases and J 3 bases; nucleotides not matched to a gene: 12.

V and J are TRBV18 and TRBJ1-1; the match to TRBD1 covers 8 bases. Trimming removed 3 bases from V and 0 bases from J; junction bases left unmatched: 3. The CDR3 covers 15 residues. Germline V gene sequence: CDR1 KGHSH, CDR2 LQKENI. CDR3 sequence (DNA): TGTGCCAGCTCACCCTCGACAGGGGTGAACACTGAAGCTTTCTTT. It specifies CASSPSTGVNTEAFF.